This T cell receptor beta chain derives from a study of blood T cell repertoires in COVID-19. Study-level background: Some COVID-19 samples were acute and others convalescent; all came from the United States, Italy and Spain.

Measured with immunoSEQ multiplex PCR; TCRdb has only the in-frame clones, and not every one. The sample includes about 310,000 clones, 90% of them seen just once. Germline values: CDR1 KGHDR, CDR2 SFDVKD. CDR3 length: 14 residues. With 6 bases removed from V and 0 bases from J, the gap between germline ends came to 10 bases. Sequencing used peripheral blood. The receptor comes from a woman aged 40 to 55 with COVID-19, enrolled during active disease. This chain joins TRBV24-1 and TRBJ1-1, with a weak D call TRBD1 (6 bases). The CDR3 protein is CATSTTGLNTEAFF. The DNA of the CDR3 is TGTGCCACCAGTACGACAGGCCTGAACACTGAAGCTTTCTTT.